This TCR beta chain derives from a study of T cell clones after liver transplantation. Study-level points and caveats: Compared with third party-reactive sequences, donor-reactive ones declined more, independent of withdrawal success.

V lost 0 bases and J lost 7; bases outside the gene matches: 7. From germline, CDR1 is SGHNT and CDR2 YYREEE (reference sequence). CDR3 length equals 16 residues. Profiling relied on immunoSEQ multiplex PCR, and the TCRdb table lists in-frame clones only, not all of them. The data show tens of thousands of clones, with roughly two thirds seen just once and 15% held by the top ten. This clone was observed a few times. The antigen remains undetermined. The V gene is TRBV5-4, the J gene TRBJ1-6; 7 positions match TRBD1. This material consisted of CD4+ T cells from blood, taken before liver transplant. The sequence was collected from a human donor who received a liver transplant. Here the CDR3 reads CASSLVGGMRNSPLHF. The CDR3 nucleotides are TGTGCCAGCAGCTTGGTAGGGGGCATGAGGAATTCACCCCTCCACTTT.